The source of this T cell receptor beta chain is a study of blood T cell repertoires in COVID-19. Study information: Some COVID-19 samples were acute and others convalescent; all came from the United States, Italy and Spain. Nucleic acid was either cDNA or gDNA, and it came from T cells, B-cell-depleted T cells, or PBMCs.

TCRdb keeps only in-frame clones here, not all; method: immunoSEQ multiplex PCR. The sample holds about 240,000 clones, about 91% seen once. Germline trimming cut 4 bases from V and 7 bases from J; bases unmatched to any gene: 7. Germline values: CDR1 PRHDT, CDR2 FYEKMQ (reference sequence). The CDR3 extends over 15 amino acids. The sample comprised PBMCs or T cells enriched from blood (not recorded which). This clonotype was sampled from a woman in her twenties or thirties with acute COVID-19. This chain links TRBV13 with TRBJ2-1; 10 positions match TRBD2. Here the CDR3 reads CASSSNSGGANEQFF. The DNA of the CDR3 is TGTGCCAGCAGCTCAAACAGCGGGGGGGCTAATGAGCAGTTCTTC. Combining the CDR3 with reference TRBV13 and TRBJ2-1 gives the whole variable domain AAGVIQSPRHLIKEKRETATLKCYPIPRHDTVYWYQQGPGQDPQFLISFYEKMQSDKGSIPDRFSAQQFSDYHSELNMSSLELGDSALYFCASSSNSGGANEQFFGPGTRLTVL.